This TCR beta chain was obtained from a study of identical twins. TCRdb reanalysed the 5' RACE reads using MiXCR and keeps one entry per CDR3 protein. Of under 800,000 distinct CDR3 sequences detected, 21% appear once; the ten largest clones hold 4% to 5.5%. Findings and caveats of the study: Possibly, invariant MAIT and iNKT cells partly confounded zero-insertion analyses.

Germline assignment: CDR1 GTSNPN and CDR2 SVGIG (reference sequence). The CDR3 totals 13 residues. Trimming took off 6 bases at V and 1 base at J, with 10 bases between the two ends. As for this clonotype: Its antigen is not identified.

A further study also used this sample, focusing on T cells expressing NK-cell markers. That source adds: One observes that, in a few donors, these clonotypes were also the leading ones within the CD3+CD56-NKG2C+ fraction.

Sequenced material: PBMCs. The chain links TRBV30 to TRBJ2-4; D not certain. The receptor comes from a woman aged 18-29 years in good health. The CDR3 loop reads CACQDAAKNIQYF. The CDR3 DNA reads as TGTGCCTGCCAGGACGCGGCCAAAAACATTCAGTACTTC.